This T cell receptor (beta chain) was identified during a study of T cell repertoires in cytomegalovirus infection. Study details: In public TCR beta signatures, there were indications of both CMV infection and matching HLA type.

General study points: Totalled public TCR beta family frequency picked out people who carried CMV plus the relevant HLA. In two of eight donors, the top clonotype was HLA-C-restricted CMV-specific.

This clonotype was recorded a few times. The target antigen is unknown. TCRdb fed the reads into MiXCR, producing one record per CDR3 protein. The sample includes nearly 650,000 distinct CDR3 sequences, approximately 24% of them seen just once. This receptor was identified in a human donor in good health (CMV status not recorded). Some clones in this sample may be carry-over from other donors' samples. What was sequenced was CD8+ T cells from PBMCs.

The CDR3 DNA reads TGTGCCAGCAGTCCCTGGGGTACGGGGCGAGGGGAACCCGGGGAGCTGTTTTTT. Amino acid sequence: CASSPWGTGRGEPGELFF. The gene calls are TRBV28 and TRBJ2-2; D may correspond to TRBD1 or TRBD2 (5 bases each). The CDR3 runs to 18 residues. Germline values: CDR1 MDHEN, CDR2 SYDVKM. Trimming cost V 5 bases and J 6 bases, with 25 bases left between them.